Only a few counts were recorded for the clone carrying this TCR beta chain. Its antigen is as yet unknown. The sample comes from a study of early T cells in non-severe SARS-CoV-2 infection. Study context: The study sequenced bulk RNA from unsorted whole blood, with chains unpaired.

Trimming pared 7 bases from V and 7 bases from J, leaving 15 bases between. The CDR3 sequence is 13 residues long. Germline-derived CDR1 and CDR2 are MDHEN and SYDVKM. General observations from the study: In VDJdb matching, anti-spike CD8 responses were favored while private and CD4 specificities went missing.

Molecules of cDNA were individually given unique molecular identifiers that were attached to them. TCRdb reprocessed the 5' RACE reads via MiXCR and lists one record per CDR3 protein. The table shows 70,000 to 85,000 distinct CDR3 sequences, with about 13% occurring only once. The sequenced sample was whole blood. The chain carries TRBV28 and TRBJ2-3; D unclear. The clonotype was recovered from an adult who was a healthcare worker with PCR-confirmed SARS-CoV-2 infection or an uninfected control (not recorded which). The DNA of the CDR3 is TGTGCCAGCAAGAAGTACCGATCCCATACGCAGTATTTT. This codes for CASKKYRSHTQYF.